This T cell receptor (beta chain) was profiled in a study of T cell responses to AZD1222 COVID-19 vaccine. Turning to the study itself: Investigators merged groups given second doses at roughly 4 or roughly 12 weeks. Study-wide results and limits: Donors were chiefly white British, with a greater number of females, and clonal diversity was perhaps underestimated.

Sequencing used immunoSEQ multiplex PCR; TCRdb keeps in-frame clones, though not all of them. The table includes some 120,000 clones, 85% to 95% detected once. The CDR3 consists of 14 residues. Germline lookup yields CDR1 MNHEY and CDR2 SMNVEV (reference sequence). V was pared by 2 bases and J by 6 bases, with 7 bases of the junction left unmatched. Comment on this clone: What it recognizes is unknown.

The sample consisted of peripheral blood, taken on day 0 of AZD1222 vaccination. This chain connects TRBV27 to TRBJ2-7; 7 positions match TRBD1. The clonotype originates from an adult in good health. CDR3 loop: CASSLQGVQTEQYF. CDR3 nucleotides: TGTGCCAGCAGTTTACAGGGGGTCCAGACCGAGCAGTACTTC.